This TCR beta chain was recovered during a study of blood T cell repertoires in COVID-19 (dated by TCRdb to about 2020). The study in broad terms: Samples from collaborators originated in the United States, Italy and Spain and spanned both the acute and convalescent phases of COVID-19. A de-identified subject ID, COVID-19 status, age in years and sex were almost always included in the sample metadata. HLA class I and class II types, where available, came from metadata supplied by the sample provider rather than from assay-based typing. Deeply sampled blood TCRbeta repertoires from subjects exposed to, actively infected with, or recovered from COVID-19 were included in the dataset. Samples came from the ongoing ImmuneRACE study (first 160 participants) plus 1,254 subjects from 6 global collaborators. The repertoires were released in a freely available public database intended as a resource for research on the immune response to SARS-CoV-2. The prospective study material was composed of cDNA or gDNA derived from T cells, B-cell-depleted T cells, or PBMCs.

Note on this clone: The antigen it binds to is not known. Base qualities are missing; no much larger clone stands one base away.

One collaborating source in Seattle enrolled patients while the patients were actively infected and followed the patients over time throughout the course of disease. The collaborating institutions used their own protocols to collect whole blood in K2EDTA tubes. For TCRbeta analysis, collaborators shipped samples in one of three forms: frozen whole blood, isolated PBMCs, or DNA extracted from either of those sample types. Results the study describes overall, beyond this receptor: How much clinical and demographic metadata was included differed by source and by participant, and the metadata was provided uncurated.

TCRbeta CDR3 regions were amplified from genomic DNA using the immunoSEQ Assay, a bias-controlled multiplex PCR. On the authors' methods: The number of nucleated cells in each sample was estimated from the amplification of reference gene primers within the assay. To quantify the absolute abundance of each unique TCRbeta CDR3 rearrangement, sequence reads were collapsed and filtered. For each sample, productive Simpson clonality was calculated as the square root of Simpson's diversity index over productive rearrangements. TCRdb obtained this table from immuneACCESS and retained in-frame rearrangements with V and J assigned. These tables miss some clones; where compared with another copy, unresolved V genes account for less than half of the shortfall, and the remainder is unexplained. V, J and clone size are taken as reported in that table, and D and trimming were inferred from the DNA itself. The sample yields around 100,000 clones; roughly 88% were counted once. Roughly 6.3% of the sample rests with the top ten.

The CDR3 goes from the cysteine to the phenylalanine over 15 residues. Only the CDR3 DNA is retained, 45 bases long and in frame from the first base. Compared with germline, V lacks 0 bases and J lacks 5 bases; bases without a gene match: 3. In the germline V gene, CDR1 corresponds to LGHNA and CDR2 to YSLEER. Sequenced material: peripheral blood. Recombination linked TRBV4-3 to TRBJ1-5, with TRBD1 identical over 8 junction bases. This clonotype was sampled from a young man with COVID-19, enrolled during active disease. CDR3 reads: CASSQDRGRDQPQHF. The nucleotide sequence is TGCGCCAGCAGCCAAGACAGGGGGCGGGATCAGCCCCAGCATTTT.